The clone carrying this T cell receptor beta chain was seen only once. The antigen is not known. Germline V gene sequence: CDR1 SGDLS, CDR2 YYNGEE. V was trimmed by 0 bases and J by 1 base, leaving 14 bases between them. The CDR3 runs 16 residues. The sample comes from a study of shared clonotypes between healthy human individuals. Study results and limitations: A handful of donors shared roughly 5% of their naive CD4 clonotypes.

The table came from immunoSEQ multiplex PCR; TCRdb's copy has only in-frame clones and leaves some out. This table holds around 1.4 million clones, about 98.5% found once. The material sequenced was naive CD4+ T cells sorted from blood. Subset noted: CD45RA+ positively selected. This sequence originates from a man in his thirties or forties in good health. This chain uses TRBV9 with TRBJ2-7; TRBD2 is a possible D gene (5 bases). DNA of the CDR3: TGTGCCAGCAGCGTAGCCCCGGCGGGCGCGTCCTACGAGCAGTACTTC. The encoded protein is CASSVAPAGASYEQYF.